This T cell receptor beta chain was sequenced in a study of blood T cell repertoires in COVID-19. As for the study in general: Collection of acute and convalescent COVID-19 samples took place in the United States, Italy and Spain. From T cells, B-cell-depleted T cells, or PBMCs came the material, which was cDNA or gDNA.

CDR1 and CDR2 (germline): KGHSH, LQKENI. The V gene end was trimmed by 0 bases and the J gene end by 8 bases; junction bases not matched to a gene: 8. The CDR3 is made up of 16 amino acids. Study processing details: Using reference gene primer amplification, nucleated cell counts were estimated. Sequencing used immunoSEQ multiplex PCR; TCRdb keeps in-frame clones, though not all of them. The V and J calls and clone size come from that table; D and trimming were worked out from the DNA. The sample records about 230,000 clones, around 90% being singletons. The chain uses TRBV18 and TRBJ1-2; 11 positions match TRBD1. Sample: peripheral blood. This clonotype was obtained from a young woman who had recovered from COVID-19. The CDR3 protein is CASSPPSWDRGNGYTF. CDR3 coding DNA: TGTGCCAGCTCACCACCTTCCTGGGACAGGGGGAACGGCTACACCTTC.